The 18 T cell receptor beta chains reported below all come from one sample, sequenced in a study of T-cell memory formation after mild COVID-19 (dated by TCRdb to the early 2020s). Library creation used 5' RACE. This sample was sequenced with an Illumina NovaSeq 6000. Using fastp at Q25 and MiXCR, TCRdb reprocessed the public reads and kept productive beta chains. Rows matching on CDR3 protein sequence are summarized as one entry with the most common DNA and genes. The sample records more than 450,000 distinct CDR3 sequences, approximately 18% of which are singletons. The ten biggest clones cover around 12% of the sample. Sequencing used PBMCs or a T cell subset sorted from them (not recorded which). These receptors were collected from an adult woman who had mild COVID-19 (a few samples of this study predate the infection). The sample titles of this study are shuffled in the database, so cell type and time point are left out; the donor was told from shared clones.

This clonotype was seen a handful of times. This rearrangement joins TRBV4-1 to TRBJ2-1; D is undetermined. The V end was cut by 1 base, the J end by 5 bases, with 15 bases between. CDR1 and CDR2 from the germline V gene are MGHRA and YSYEKL. The CDR3 covers 16 residues. The CDR3 sequence: CASSQAGLVLHNEQFF. DNA for the CDR3: TGCGCCAGCAGCCAAGCGGGCCTAGTCCTACACAATGAGCAGTTCTTC.

This clonotype was recorded at least ten times. The chain employs TRBV2 and TRBJ2-1; a weak D match, TRBD1 (5 bases). Trimming took off 10 bases at V and 7 bases at J, with 11 bases between the two ends. From germline, CDR1 is SNHLY and CDR2 FYNNEI. The CDR3 has 11 residues. In nucleotides, the CDR3 is TGTGCCACCCAAAGGGGAAATGAGCAGTTCTTC. This codes for CATQRGNEQFF.

This clonotype was counted a few times. V gene TRBV11-2 combines with J gene TRBJ2-7, with D possibly being TRBD1 (6 bases). The germline V gene encodes CDR1 SGHAT and CDR2 FQNNGV. The CDR3 loop spans 14 amino acids. V was clipped by 5 bases and J by 0 bases, with 11 bases between them. The chain's CDR3 is CASSEDRFSYEQYF. The DNA of the CDR3 is TGTGCCAGCAGCGAAGACAGGTTCTCCTACGAGCAGTACTTC.

About this clonotype: It may be a read error: a sequence one base away is much more abundant. The V call is TRBV7-9, the J call TRBJ1-2, with D maybe TRBD1 (6 bases). CDR1 is SEHNR and CDR2 is FQNEAQ in the germline V gene (reference sequence). This CDR3 has 13 amino acids. The CDR3 DNA is TGTGCCAACAGCCCACAGGGAGAGGGTGGCTACACCTTC. Residues: CANSPQGEGGYTF.

This clonotype was detected a few times. The CDR3 loop is CASSSGEGEKLFF. The CDR3 DNA reads as TGTGCCAGCAGCTCGGGGGAGGGGGAAAAACTGTTTTTT. The gene calls are TRBV7-6 and TRBJ1-4, with D possibly being TRBD1 (5 bases). Trimming took 4 bases from V and 8 from J, leaving 11 bases between them. The CDR3 sequence is 13 residues long. Germline CDR1 reads SGHVS; CDR2 reads FNYEAQ.

The V gene is TRBV18, the J gene TRBJ2-7; no clear D gene. The CDR3 contains 13 residues. The V and J ends lost 2 bases and 3 bases respectively, with 8 bases between them. The V gene's germline CDR1 is KGHSH and CDR2 LQKENI. CDR3 protein: CASSPETDYEQYF. CDR3 DNA: TGTGCCAGCTCACCAGAGACGGACTACGAGCAGTACTTC.

This clonotype appeared a few times. The chain carries TRBV24-1 and TRBJ2-1, with TRBD2 matching 11 bases. Trimming cost V 5 bases and J 9 bases; bases outside gene matches: 5. From germline, CDR1 is KGHDR and CDR2 SFDVKD. The CDR3 spans 14 residues. The CDR3 nucleotides are TGTGCCACCAGTGGTCTAGCGGGAGGAGGTGAGCAGTTCTTC. Its protein product is CATSGLAGGGEQFF.

There are a few counts of this clonotype. The genes are TRBV5-1 and TRBJ2-3, with TRBD1 identical over 9 bases. This CDR3 is built from 15 residues. Germline V gene lookup returns CDR1 SGHRS and CDR2 YFSETQ. Trimming cost V 1 base and J 4 bases; bases outside gene matches: 4. CDR3 region: CASSLTGQGADTQYF. The CDR3 DNA sequence: TGCGCCAGCAGCTTGACGGGACAGGGTGCAGATACGCAGTATTTT. The variable domain in full, completed from reference TRBV5-1 and TRBJ2-3, reads KAGVTQTPRYLIKTRGQQVTLSCSPISGHRSVSWYQQTPGQGLQFLFEYFSETQRNKGNFPGRFSGRQFSNSRSEMNVSTLELGDSALYLCASSLTGQGADTQYFGPGTRLTVL.

The rearrangement uses TRBV25-1 and TRBJ1-2; D perhaps matches TRBD1 (6 bases). Trimming shortened V by 9 bases and J by 4 bases, and 18 bases separated the two germline ends. CDR3 length equals 14 residues. From germline, CDR1 is MGHDK and CDR2 SYGVNS. CDR3 nucleotides: TGTGCCAGTAACGATCCCCGGGGGGCCTATGGCTACACCTTC. Protein: CASNDPRGAYGYTF.

This clonotype was seen only a few times. The V call is TRBV12-3 or TRBV12-4, the J call TRBJ2-3, with 7 bases matching TRBD2. The CDR3 runs to 16 residues. The V and J ends lost 3 bases and 1 base, in that order; junction bases with no gene match: 7. Written as DNA, the CDR3 is TGTGCCAGCAGTTTTCGGGGGAGGGAGGGCACAGATACGCAGTATTTT. Translating it yields CASSFRGREGTDTQYF.

The chain combines TRBV6-4 with TRBJ2-7, with TRBD1 identical over 9 bases. J was trimmed by 6 bases and V by 5 bases; bases with no gene match: 11. Looked up from germline, CDR1 is MRHNA and CDR2 is SNTAGT. This CDR3 contains 15 residues. The CDR3 DNA reads TGTGCCAGCAGTAGGGGTCCGGGACAGGGTGCCGAGCAGTACTTC. This gives the protein CASSRGPGQGAEQYF.

This clonotype has only a few counts. The chain employs TRBV7-9 and TRBJ2-5, with TRBD2 matching over 10 bases. This CDR3 is 15 amino acids long. Germline trimming cut 4 bases from V and 3 bases from J; bases unmatched to any gene: 5. Germline assignment: CDR1 SEHNR and CDR2 FQNEAQ (reference sequence). The CDR3 bases are TGTGCCAGCAGCTCAATAGGGACTAGCGAAGAGACCCAGTACTTC. Translation: CASSSIGTSEETQYF.

The chain has TRBV12-3 or TRBV12-4 and TRBJ1-5; D not resolved. The CDR3 totals 15 residues. V lost 6 bases, J lost 2 bases, and 14 bases lay in between. The CDR3 is CASSLGALGNQPQHF. The CDR3 region has the DNA TGTGCCAGCAGCCTTGGAGCATTGGGCAATCAGCCCCAGCATTTT.

The rearrangement links TRBV6-2 or TRBV6-3 to TRBJ2-7, with TRBD1 matching over 10 bases. The junction had 4 bases not matched to a gene; V was cut back by 5 bases and J by 0 bases. The CDR3 has 15 residues. Germline lookup yields CDR1 MNHEY and CDR2 SVGEGT. Here the CDR3 DNA reads TGTGCCAGCAGTCGGACAGGGGGGTTCTCCTACGAGCAGTACTTC. Translation gives CASSRTGGFSYEQYF.

This clonotype was seen a single time. This sequence joins TRBV7-8 and TRBJ2-2, with TRBD1 matching 9 bases. In germline, CDR1 is SGHVS, CDR2 FQNEAQ. The CDR3 spans 18 residues. Trimming took 3 bases from V and 2 from J; bases not matched to a gene: 10. CDR3: CASSFRFPGQGNTGELFF. The DNA for the CDR3 is TGTGCCAGCAGCTTTAGATTCCCGGGACAGGGTAACACCGGGGAGCTGTTTTTT.

Regarding this clonotype: The junction departs from the called germline gene at one end, perhaps through a read error. V gene TRBV25-1 combines with J gene TRBJ2-7; weak D call: TRBD2 (5 bases). CDR3 length equals 13 residues. Germline V gene sequence: CDR1 MGHDK, CDR2 SYGVNS. CDR3 DNA: TGTGCCAGTAGTGAATTCGGGAAAGACGAGCAGTACTTC. Protein: CASSEFGKDEQYF.

The chain is built from TRBV6-6 and TRBJ2-7; D possibly corresponds to TRBD1 (6 bases). V was shortened by 4 bases and J by 6 bases, with 13 bases between the two germline ends. This CDR3 comprises 13 residues. Germline CDR1 MNHNY, CDR2 SVGAGI (reference sequence). The CDR3 reads CASSSRTVGEQYF. The CDR3 coding sequence is TGTGCCAGCAGTTCCCGGACAGTGGGCGAGCAGTACTTC.

This clonotype was detected many times. The chain combines TRBV20-1 with TRBJ2-7, with D tentatively TRBD1 (6 bases). From germline, CDR1 is DFQATT and CDR2 SNEGSKA (reference sequence). The CDR3 extends over 15 amino acids. With 3 bases removed from V and 0 bases from J, the gap between germline ends came to 15 bases. CDR3 in amino acids: CSASASTGSSYEQYF. The CDR3, as DNA: TGCAGTGCTAGCGCTTCCACAGGGAGCTCCTACGAGCAGTACTTC.